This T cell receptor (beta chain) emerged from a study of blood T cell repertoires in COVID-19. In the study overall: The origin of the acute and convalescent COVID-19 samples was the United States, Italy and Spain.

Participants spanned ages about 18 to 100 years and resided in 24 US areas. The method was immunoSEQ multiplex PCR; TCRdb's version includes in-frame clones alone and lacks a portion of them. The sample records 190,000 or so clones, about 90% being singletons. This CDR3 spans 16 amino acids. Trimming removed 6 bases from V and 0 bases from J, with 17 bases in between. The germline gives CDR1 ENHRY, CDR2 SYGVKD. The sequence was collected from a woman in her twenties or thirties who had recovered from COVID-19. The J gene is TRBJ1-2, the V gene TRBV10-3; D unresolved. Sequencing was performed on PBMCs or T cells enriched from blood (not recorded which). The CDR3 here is CAISLERESSNYGYTF. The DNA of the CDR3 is TGTGCCATCAGCCTCGAGAGGGAGTCCTCTAACTATGGCTACACCTTC.